A few counts support the clone carrying this TCR beta chain. Its antigen is as yet unknown. Libraries were prepared by immunoSEQ multiplex PCR; TCRdb keeps only in-frame clonotypes and omits some of them. The sample has roughly 200,000 clones, 66% seen once; the top ten hold around 9.3%. This record belongs to a study of shared clonotypes between healthy human individuals. Study-wide results and caveats: Non-shared clonotypes displayed generation probabilities falling below those of clonotypes present in all four donors. Investigators collected only blood, and repertoires in tissues likely differ.

Germline-derived CDR1 and CDR2 are KGHSH and LQKENI. The CDR3 length is 13 residues. V was pared by 6 bases and J by 0 bases, with 6 bases between. The sequence came from a young man in good health. This sequence joins TRBV18 and TRBJ1-5; D is unclear. Sequenced material: memory CD4+ T cells sorted from blood. Subset in this sample: CD45RA-negative fraction. DNA of the CDR3: TGTGCCAGCTCGCCCTATAGCAATCAGCCCCAGCATTTT. Protein sequence: CASSPYSNQPQHF.